Following are 19 T cell receptor beta chains from one sample sequenced in a study of T cells in localized non-small cell lung cancer. Sequencing used immunoSEQ multiplex PCR; TCRdb keeps in-frame clones, though not all of them. The sample lists about 79,000 clones; 84% were seen once. Sequenced here: peripheral blood, sampled before any cancer treatment. All receptors derive from a female donor older than 55 with stage I lung adenocarcinoma.

This chain links TRBV10-2 with TRBJ2-3, with TRBD2 matching 11 bases. V lost 3 bases to trimming and J lost 1 base; unmatched junction nucleotides: 3. Germline assignment: CDR1 WSHSY and CDR2 SAAADI. The CDR3 is made up of 16 amino acids. The CDR3 reads CASSEGTSGRTDTQYF. For the CDR3, the DNA is TGCGCCAGCAGTGAAGGGACTAGCGGCCGCACAGATACGCAGTATTTT.

The sample holds one count of this clone. The chain has TRBV9 and TRBJ2-3, with 12 bases fitting TRBD2. J gave up 3 bases and V 0 bases, and 11 bases lay outside the gene matches. The CDR3 is 19 amino acids. Per germline, CDR1 SGDLS and CDR2 YYNGEE. The CDR3: CASSVGASGRVRVTDTQYF. The CDR3 bases are TGTGCCAGCAGCGTAGGGGCTAGCGGGAGGGTCAGAGTAACAGATACGCAGTATTTT.

The genes are TRBV15 and TRBJ2-3, with a tentative D call TRBD1 (6 bases). Germline assignment: CDR1 LNHNV and CDR2 YYDKDF (reference sequence). V was trimmed by 6 bases and J by 0 bases, leaving 10 bases between them. This CDR3 contains 14 residues. The chain's CDR3 is CATRTGSSTDTQYF. The CDR3 nucleotides read TGTGCCACCAGGACAGGTTCAAGCACAGATACGCAGTATTTT.

CDR3 residues: CASSLNSVNTEAFF. The CDR3 DNA sequence: TGTGCCAGCAGCTTAAACAGCGTGAACACTGAAGCTTTCTTT. This chain joins TRBV7-9 and TRBJ1-1; D remains unclear. The CDR3 spans 14 residues. The V gene lost 2 bases and the J gene lost 0 bases, with 7 bases spanning the gap. Germline V gives CDR1 SEHNR, CDR2 FQNEAQ (reference sequence).

The chain is built from TRBV6-1 and TRBJ2-2; D is uncertain. This CDR3 comprises 14 residues. Germline loops: CDR1 MNHNS, CDR2 SASEGT. Trimming stripped 7 bases from V and 6 bases from J, with 15 bases between. The CDR3 here is CASIKRVASGELFF. The CDR3 DNA reads as TGTGCCAGCATCAAACGGGTAGCCTCCGGGGAGCTGTTTTTT.

V gene TRBV7-9 combines with J gene TRBJ2-7; D might be TRBD1 (6 bases). This CDR3 has 14 residues. The ends were cut back, 2 bases at V and 5 bases at J, with 13 bases in the middle. The germline V gene has CDR1 SEHNR and CDR2 FQNEAQ (reference sequence). CDR3 in DNA: TGTGCCAGCAGCTTACGGCGCGAGGGGGACGAGCAGTACTTC. Translating it yields CASSLRREGDEQYF.

V is TRBV6-1 and J is TRBJ1-5, with D tentatively TRBD1 (5 bases). The CDR3 extends over 15 amino acids. V lost 6 bases, J lost 1 base, and 13 bases lay in between. Germline lookup yields CDR1 MNHNS and CDR2 SASEGT. Here the CDR3 DNA reads TGTGCCAGCAGCCAACCTGACAGAAGCAATCAGCCCCAGCATTTT. Encoded protein: CASSQPDRSNQPQHF.

The chain employs TRBV19 and TRBJ1-4; no clear D. CDR3 length: 12 residues. V was shortened by 3 bases and J by 13 bases, with 12 bases between the two germline ends. Germline CDR1 and CDR2: LNHDA and SQIVND (reference sequence). CDR3 amino acids: CASSIGSRGLFF. The CDR3 DNA is TGTGCCAGTAGTATTGGGTCACGAGGACTGTTTTTT.

The CDR3 sequence: CASSLYGPSYEQYF. CDR3 sequence (DNA): TGTGCCAGCAGTTTATACGGCCCTTCCTACGAGCAGTACTTC. The rearrangement links TRBV27 to TRBJ2-7; D is unresolved. The CDR3 runs 14 residues. The germline V and J ends were trimmed by 1 base and 1 base, with 8 bases remaining between them. The V gene's germline CDR1 is MNHEY and CDR2 SMNVEV (reference sequence).

The rearrangement links TRBV11-1 to TRBJ2-5; 9 nucleotides line up with TRBD2. Germline V gene data show CDR1 as SGHAT and CDR2 as FQDESV (reference sequence). The CDR3 covers 16 residues. V lost 1 base and J lost 3; bases outside the gene matches: 6. CDR3 residues: CASSLGQRGAEETQYF. The CDR3, as DNA: TGTGCCAGCAGCTTAGGCCAGCGGGGGGCGGAAGAGACCCAGTACTTC.

V gene TRBV18 combines with J gene TRBJ2-1, with 13 bases that match TRBD2. V dropped 5 bases and J dropped 5; count of bases not matched to a gene: 6. The CDR3 totals 16 residues. Germline V gene data show CDR1 as KGHSH and CDR2 as LQKENI. The CDR3 protein is CASSRPGTSGNNEQFF. In DNA, the CDR3 is TGTGCCAGCTCAAGACCCGGGACTAGCGGGAACAATGAGCAGTTCTTC.

This sequence joins TRBV7-2 and TRBJ1-5, with 9 bases aligning to TRBD1. Germline CDR1 is SGHTA and CDR2 is FQGNSA. This CDR3 spans 15 amino acids. Trimming removed 5 bases from V and 4 bases from J; junction bases left unmatched: 6. This chain's CDR3 is CASSSQDRGNQPQHF. The CDR3 region has the DNA TGTGCCAGCAGCAGCCAGGACAGGGGAAATCAGCCCCAGCATTTT.

CDR3 residues: CSVEENVDTQYF. The CDR3 DNA follows: TGCAGCGTTGAAGAAAATGTGGATACGCAGTATTTT. The chain uses TRBV29-1 and TRBJ2-3; D gene unclear. With 0 bases removed from V and 6 bases from J, the gap between germline ends came to 7 bases. Germline V gene data show CDR1 as SQVTM and CDR2 as ANQGSEA. The CDR3 totals 12 residues.

The chain couples TRBV27 to TRBJ1-1; D is perhaps TRBD1 (6 bases). The CDR3 consists of 14 residues. With 7 bases removed from V and 8 bases from J, the gap between germline ends came to 20 bases. Germline CDR1 MNHEY, CDR2 SMNVEV (reference sequence). The CDR3 bases are TGTGCCAGCACCGCAGAGGGACACCTCCCAGAAGCTTTCTTT. This translates into CASTAEGHLPEAFF.

J is TRBJ2-3 and V is TRBV6-5; TRBD2 aligns across 8 bases. Germline V gives CDR1 MNHEY, CDR2 SVGAGI. The V gene end was trimmed by 8 bases and the J gene end by 3 bases; junction bases not matched to a gene: 7. The CDR3 extends over 14 amino acids. For the CDR3, the DNA is TGTGCCAGCTACGAGCGGGGGAAAACAGATACGCAGTATTTT. Amino acids: CASYERGKTDTQYF.

This rearrangement joins TRBV2 to TRBJ2-1; 10 bases fit TRBD1. V shed 5 bases and J 9 bases; nucleotides not matched to a gene: 7. The CDR3 is 14 residues long. CDR1 SNHLY and CDR2 FYNNEI come from the germline V gene. CDR3 coding DNA: TGTGCCAGCAGTCCGGGACAGGGGAAGGGTGAGCAGTTCTTC. This codes for CASSPGQGKGEQFF. Looking up the rest from reference TRBV2 and TRBJ2-1 gives the full variable domain: EPEVTQTPSHQVTQMGQEVILRCVPISNHLYFYWYRQILGQKVEFLVSFYNNEISEKSEIFDDQFSVERPDGSNFTLKIRSTKLEDSAMYFCASSPGQGKGEQFFGPGTRLTVL.

This clone was recorded only once. The chain couples TRBV10-3 to TRBJ1-5; perhaps TRBD1 as D (5 bases). The V end was cut by 3 bases, the J end by 0 bases, with 9 bases between. From germline, CDR1 is ENHRY and CDR2 SYGVKD. The CDR3 sequence is 15 residues long. For the CDR3, the DNA is TGTGCCATCAGTGAAGGGGCTAATAGCAATCAGCCCCAGCATTTT. It codes for CAISEGANSNQPQHF.

This clone appeared once. The rearrangement joins TRBV7-2 to TRBJ1-1, with 10 bases lining up with TRBD1. Per germline, CDR1 SGHTA and CDR2 FQGNSA. The CDR3 extends over 15 amino acids. V gave up 3 bases and J gave up 6 bases; unmatched junction bases: 7. This CDR3 is CASSLKTGGVAEAFF. As DNA, the CDR3 is TGTGCCAGCAGCTTGAAGACAGGGGGCGTCGCTGAAGCTTTCTTT.

This chain connects TRBV9 to TRBJ2-3, with D possibly TRBD1 on 6 matching bases. Germline V gene data show CDR1 as SGDLS and CDR2 as YYNGEE. There are 16 residues in the CDR3. V was clipped by 3 bases and J by 1 base, with 15 bases between them. The CDR3 spells CASSAYTGLGTDTQYF. CDR3 sequence (DNA): TGTGCCAGCAGCGCCTACACAGGGTTGGGCACAGATACGCAGTATTTT.